These T cell receptor beta chains were read from a single sample in a study of tumor and adjacent non-tumor tissue in lung cancer. In TCRdb, the multiplex PCR reads were re-called with MiXCR into one record per CDR3 protein. The table records roughly 75,000 distinct CDR3 sequences, around 74% of them present only once. Sequencing input: lung tumor tissue. The receptors were gathered from a woman aged 45-59 years with non-small cell lung cancer. Each CDR3 is given with its conserved first and last residue. A D gene is named only where the DNA matches it firmly. A row's size may be missing; if present it is once, few, many or a size class.

v_call,d_call,j_call,clone_size,cdr3_length,cdr3_aa,cdr3_nt
TRBV30,-,TRBJ1-2,many,13,CAWSTDLNYGYTF,TGTGCCTGGTCGACAGATCTTAACTATGGCTACACCTTC
TRBV11-1,-,TRBJ2-1,-,15,CAGSPTPSTDDEQLF,TGTGCCGGCAGCCCGACTCCTTCGACGGACGATGAGCAGCTCTTC
TRBV29-1,TRBD1,TRBJ2-2,-,14,CSVGLQGDTVELFF,TGCAGCGTTGGCCTACAGGGGGACACCGTGGAGCTGTTTTTT
TRBV12-3/TRBV12-4,TRBD2,TRBJ2-1,-,14,CASSPAGGPRDEQF,TGTGCCAGCAGCCCAGCGGGAGGGCCACGCGATGAGCAGTTC
TRBV29-1,-,TRBJ1-1,-,13,CSIEWQEGAEAIF,TGCAGCATTGAGTGGCAGGAGGGTGCTGAAGCTATCTTT
TRBV6-4,TRBD2,TRBJ2-3,-,15,CASNDSTGGAGTQYF,TGTGCCAGCAATGACTCCACGGGAGGAGCAGGTACGCAGTATTTT
TRBV6-6,TRBD2,TRBJ2-4,-,16,CASSPGEGKFSNIQYF,TGTGCCAGCAGTCCGGGGGAGGGGAAGTTTAGCAACATTCAGTACTTC
TRBV6-1,TRBD2,TRBJ2-3,-,16,CANSDTLAGWRDTQYF,TGTGCCAACAGTGATACCTTAGCGGGATGGCGCGATACGCAGTATTTT
TRBV4-2,TRBD2,TRBJ2-1,-,16,CASGQTRDYKNNEQFF,TGTGCCAGCGGCCAAACCCGGGACTACAAAAACAATGAGCAATTCTTC
TRBV11-2,-,TRBJ2-1,-,14,CVSGFGSADNGQFF,TGTGTCAGCGGCTTTGGCAGTGCCGACAATGGGCAGTTCTTC
TRBV11-2,TRBD2,TRBJ2-1,-,20,CVGSLFRSLAGLRTYNEQFF,TGTGTCGGCAGCTTGTTCCGGTCTCTAGCGGGATTAAGGACCTACAATGAGCAGTTCTTC
TRBV5-8,-,TRBJ1-5,many,11,CASSLGQPQHF,TGTGCCAGCAGCTTGGGTCAGCCCCAGCATTTT
TRBV29-1,-,TRBJ2-7,few,13,CIVGIGTAYEQYF,TGCATTGTTGGCATTGGGACGGCCTACGAGCAGTACTTC
TRBV4-1,TRBD2,TRBJ2-7,-,17,CANSQDKSSGRHYEQYF,TGCGCCAACAGCCAGGATAAGTCTAGCGGGAGACACTACGAGCAATACTTC
TRBV21-1,-,TRBJ1-5,-,14,CASRPWDSNQLQHF,TGTGCCAGCAGACCATGGGACAGCAATCAGCTCCAGCATTTT
TRBV5-6,TRBD2,TRBJ2-3,-,14,CASSMRRGLDMQYF,TGTGCCAGCAGCATGAGGAGAGGACTAGATATGCAGTATTTT
TRBV28,-,TRBJ1-3,-,15,CASCSGTGSGNTIYF,TGTGCCAGCTGCTCCGGGACGGGCTCTGGAAACACCATATATTTT
TRBV6-1,TRBD1,TRBJ1-5,once,12,CTNWDRNQPQHF,TGTACCAACTGGGACAGGAATCAGCCCCAGCATTTC
TRBV5-1,TRBD2,TRBJ2-5,-,16,CASNLITGLEGETQYF,TGCGCCAGCAACTTGATCACGGGACTAGAAGGAGAGACCCAGTACTTC
TRBV11-2,-,TRBJ2-7,-,13,CTSSPRQAYEQYF,TGTACCAGCAGCCCTAGACAGGCCTACGAGCAATACTTC
TRBV5-4,-,TRBJ1-1,-,16,CASSFGWVGGNTEAFF,TGTGCCAGCAGCTTCGGGTGGGTAGGCGGTAACACTGAAGCTTTCTTT
TRBV19,TRBD1,TRBJ1-2,once,13,CASNLSDRDGYTF,TGTGCCAGTAACCTCTCCGACAGGGATGGCTACACCTTC
TRBV6-1,-,TRBJ2-5,medium-sized,15,CASNRQWWGQETQYF,TGTGCCAGCAACCGACAATGGTGGGGCCAAGAGACCCAGTACTTC
TRBV5-1,TRBD2,TRBJ2-1,-,16,CASSFLLAGGTNEQFF,TGCGCCAGCAGCTTCCTACTAGCGGGAGGTACGAATGAGCAGTTCTTC
TRBV7-9,-,TRBJ1-3,-,12,CTSNLAGNTIYF,TGTACCAGCAACTTGGCTGGAAACACCATATATTTT
TRBV29-1,TRBD1,TRBJ1-1,many,15,CSVEGAQGAVTEAFF,TGCAGCGTTGAAGGAGCCCAGGGGGCGGTTACTGAAGCTTTCTTT
TRBV12-3/TRBV12-4,-,TRBJ1-6,-,13,CASRPDSSSSLHF,TGTGCCAGCAGACCTGACAGTTCTTCATCCCTCCACTTT
TRBV6-5,-,TRBJ2-2,-,15,CASRMGATTPRELFF,TGTGCCAGCAGAATGGGGGCTACGACTCCCAGGGAGCTGTTTTTT
TRBV6-5,TRBD1,TRBJ1-4,-,14,CASGPGDRGKKLFF,TGTGCCAGCGGACCTGGGGACAGGGGAAAAAAACTGTTTTTT
TRBV7-9,-,TRBJ2-2,-,15,CASSLGGIDTGELFF,TGTGCCAGCAGCTTAGGCGGGATAGACACCGGGGAGCTTTTTTTT
TRBV20-1,-,TRBJ1-5,many,14,CSARDVYSNQPQHF,TGCAGTGCTCGGGACGTGTATAGCAATCAGCCCCAGCATTTT
TRBV29-1,-,TRBJ1-5,-,11,CSIAWDGPHHF,TGCAGTATTGCTTGGGACGGACCCCATCATTTT
TRBV6-6,TRBD1,TRBJ2-1,many,17,CASRTRTGLRGSNEQFF,TGTGCCAGCAGGACTCGGACAGGGTTGAGGGGGAGCAATGAGCAGTTCTTC